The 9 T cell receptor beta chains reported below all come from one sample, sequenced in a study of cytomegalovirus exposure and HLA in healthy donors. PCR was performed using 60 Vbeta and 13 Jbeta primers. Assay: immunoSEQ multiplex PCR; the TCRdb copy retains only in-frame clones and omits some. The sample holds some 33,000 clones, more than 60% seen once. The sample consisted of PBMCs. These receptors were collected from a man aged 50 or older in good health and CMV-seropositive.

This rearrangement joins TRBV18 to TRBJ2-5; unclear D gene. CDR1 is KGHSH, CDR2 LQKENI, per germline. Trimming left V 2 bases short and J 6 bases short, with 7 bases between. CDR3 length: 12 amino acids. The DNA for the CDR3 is TGTGCCAGCTCACCAGAGCGACAGACCCAGTACTTC. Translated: CASSPERQTQYF.

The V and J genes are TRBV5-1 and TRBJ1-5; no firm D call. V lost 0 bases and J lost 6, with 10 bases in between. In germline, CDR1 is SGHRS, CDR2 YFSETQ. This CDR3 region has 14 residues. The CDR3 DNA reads TGCGCCAGCAGCTTGGCCGGATCGGGTCAGCCCCAGCATTTT. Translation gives CASSLAGSGQPQHF.

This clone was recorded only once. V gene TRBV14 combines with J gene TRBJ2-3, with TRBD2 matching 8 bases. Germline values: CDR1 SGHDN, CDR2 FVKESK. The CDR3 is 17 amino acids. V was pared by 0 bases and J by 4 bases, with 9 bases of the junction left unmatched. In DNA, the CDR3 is TGTGCCAGCAGCCAAGATCAGGGGAGCGGGAGCGCAGATACGCAGTATTTT. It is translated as CASSQDQGSGSADTQYF.

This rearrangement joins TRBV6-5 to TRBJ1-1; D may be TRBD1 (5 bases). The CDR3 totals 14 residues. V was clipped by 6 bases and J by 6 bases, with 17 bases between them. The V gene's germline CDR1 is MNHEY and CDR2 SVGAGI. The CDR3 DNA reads TGTGCCAGCAGAAGACAGATGACCCCACCTGAAGCTTTCTTT. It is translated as CASRRQMTPPEAFF.

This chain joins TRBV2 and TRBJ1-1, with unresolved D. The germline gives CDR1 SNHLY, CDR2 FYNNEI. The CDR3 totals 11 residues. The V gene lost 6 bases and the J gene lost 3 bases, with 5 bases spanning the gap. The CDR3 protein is CASSADTEAFF. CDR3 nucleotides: TGTGCCAGCAGCGCGGACACTGAAGCTTTCTTT.

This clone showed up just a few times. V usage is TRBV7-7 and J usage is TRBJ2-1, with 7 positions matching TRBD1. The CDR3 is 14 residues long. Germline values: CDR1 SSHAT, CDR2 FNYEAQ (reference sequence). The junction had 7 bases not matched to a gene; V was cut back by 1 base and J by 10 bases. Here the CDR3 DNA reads TGTGCCAGCAGCTTAGGGACAGGCCGATGGGAGCAGTTCTTC. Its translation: CASSLGTGRWEQFF.

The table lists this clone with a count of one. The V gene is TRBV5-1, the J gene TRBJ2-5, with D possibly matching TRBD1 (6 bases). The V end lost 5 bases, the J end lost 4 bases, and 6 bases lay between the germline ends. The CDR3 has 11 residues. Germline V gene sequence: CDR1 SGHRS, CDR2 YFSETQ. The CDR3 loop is CASRQGETQYF. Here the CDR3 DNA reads TGCGCCAGCAGACAGGGAGAGACCCAGTACTTC.

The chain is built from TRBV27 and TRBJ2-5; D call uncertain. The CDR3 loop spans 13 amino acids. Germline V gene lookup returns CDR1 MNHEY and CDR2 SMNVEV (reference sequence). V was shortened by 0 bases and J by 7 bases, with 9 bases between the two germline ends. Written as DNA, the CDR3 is TGTGCCAGCAGTTTATCGGAGCGCAGGACCCAGTACTTC. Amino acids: CASSLSERRTQYF.

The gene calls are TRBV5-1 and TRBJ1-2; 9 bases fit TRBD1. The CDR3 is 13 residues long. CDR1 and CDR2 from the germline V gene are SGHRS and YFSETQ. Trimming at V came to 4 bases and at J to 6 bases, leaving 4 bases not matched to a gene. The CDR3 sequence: CASSATGGHGYTF. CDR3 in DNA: TGCGCCAGCAGCGCAACAGGGGGCCATGGCTACACCTTC.